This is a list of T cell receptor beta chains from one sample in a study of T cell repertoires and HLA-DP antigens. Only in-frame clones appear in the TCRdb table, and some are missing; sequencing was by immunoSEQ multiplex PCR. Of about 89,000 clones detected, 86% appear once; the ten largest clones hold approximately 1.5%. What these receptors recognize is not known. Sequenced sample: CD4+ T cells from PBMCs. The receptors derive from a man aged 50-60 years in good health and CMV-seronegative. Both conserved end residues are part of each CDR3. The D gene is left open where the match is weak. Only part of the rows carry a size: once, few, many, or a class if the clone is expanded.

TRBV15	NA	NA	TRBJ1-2	CATSRDTGGVYGYTF	TGTGCCACCAGCAGAGACACCGGGGGTGTGTATGGCTACACCTTC
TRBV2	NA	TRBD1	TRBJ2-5	CASSEALQGAPRQETQYF	TGTGCCAGCAGTGAAGCGCTTCAGGGGGCCCCTAGACAAGAGACCCAGTACTTC
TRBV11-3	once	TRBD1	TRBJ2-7	CASSLDGTGSFYEQYF	TGTGCCAGCAGCTTAGACGGGACAGGCTCCTTCTACGAGCAGTACTTC
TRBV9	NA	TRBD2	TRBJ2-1	CASSSTGTSGNEQFF	TGTGCCAGCAGCTCCACCGGGACTAGCGGCAATGAGCAGTTCTTC
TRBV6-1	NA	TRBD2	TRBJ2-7	CASSALTSVVGEQYF	TGTGCCAGCAGTGCCTTGACTAGCGTCGTCGGCGAGCAGTACTTC
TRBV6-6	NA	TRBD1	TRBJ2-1	CASSRGQGATYNEQFF	TGTGCCAGCAGCCGCGGACAGGGGGCTACCTACAATGAGCAGTTCTTC
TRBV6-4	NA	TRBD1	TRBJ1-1	CASRRQGSNTEAFF	TGTGCCAGCAGAAGACAGGGGTCGAACACTGAAGCTTTCTTT
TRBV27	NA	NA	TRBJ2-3	CASSTAGGWAGPDTQYF	TGTGCCAGCAGCACCGCTGGGGGCTGGGCGGGCCCCGATACGCAGTATTTT
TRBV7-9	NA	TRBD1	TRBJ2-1	CASSFNRDSFLEQFF	TGTGCCAGCAGCTTTAACCGGGACAGTTTTCTAGAGCAGTTCTTC
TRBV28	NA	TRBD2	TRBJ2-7	CASRRLAYEQYF	TGTGCCAGCAGGCGACTAGCGTACGAGCAGTACTTC